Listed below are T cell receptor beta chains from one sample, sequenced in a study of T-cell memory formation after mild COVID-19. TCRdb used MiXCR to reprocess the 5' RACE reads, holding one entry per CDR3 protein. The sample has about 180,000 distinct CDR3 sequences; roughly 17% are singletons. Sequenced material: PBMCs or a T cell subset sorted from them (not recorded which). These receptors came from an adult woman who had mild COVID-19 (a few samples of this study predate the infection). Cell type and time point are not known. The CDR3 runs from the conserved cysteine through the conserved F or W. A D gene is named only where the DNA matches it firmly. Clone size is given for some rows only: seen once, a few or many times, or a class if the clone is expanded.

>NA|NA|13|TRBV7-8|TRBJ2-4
CASRPRGEDIQYF
TGTGCCAGCAGACCCAGGGGTGAGGACATTCAGTACTTC
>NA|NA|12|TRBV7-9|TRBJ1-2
CASSLVEAGYTF
TGTGCCAGCAGCTTAGTCGAGGCTGGCTACACCTTC
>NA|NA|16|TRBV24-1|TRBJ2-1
CATSDPHGRDDNEQFF
TGTGCCACCAGTGATCCCCATGGGCGGGATGACAATGAGCAGTTCTTC
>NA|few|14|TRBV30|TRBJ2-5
CAWTAASFQETQYF
TGTGCCTGGACGGCAGCAAGTTTTCAAGAGACCCAGTACTTC
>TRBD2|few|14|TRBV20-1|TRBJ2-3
CSASQTSGGDPQYF
TGCAGTGCTAGCCAGACTAGCGGGGGGGATCCGCAGTATTTT
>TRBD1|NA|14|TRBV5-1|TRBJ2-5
CASSWRQGQETQYF
TGCGCCAGCAGCTGGAGACAGGGGCAAGAGACCCAGTACTTC
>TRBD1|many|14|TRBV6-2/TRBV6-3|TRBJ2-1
CASIPGGLSNEQFF
TGTGCCAGCATCCCAGGGGGCCTTTCCAATGAGCAGTTCTTC
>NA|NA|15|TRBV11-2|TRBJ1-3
CASRSRASSGNTIYF
TGTGCCAGCAGGTCCCGGGCGAGCTCTGGAAACACCATATATTTT
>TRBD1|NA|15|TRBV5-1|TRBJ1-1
CASSPGTERNTEAFF
TGCGCCAGCAGCCCCGGGACAGAAAGGAACACTGAAGCTTTCTTT
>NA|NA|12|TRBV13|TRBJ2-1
CASSRVGAEQFF
TGTGCCAGCAGCCGAGTCGGGGCTGAGCAGTTCTTC
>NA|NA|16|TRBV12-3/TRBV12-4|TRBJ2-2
CASRKTGTYNTRELFF
TGTGCCAGCAGAAAAACAGGGACCTATAACACCCGGGAGCTGTTTTTT
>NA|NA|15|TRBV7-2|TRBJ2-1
CAIRNRDENNNEQFF
TGTGCCATCAGGAATCGGGATGAGAATAACAATGAGCAGTTCTTC
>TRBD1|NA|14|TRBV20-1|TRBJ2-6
CSAADRGGANVLTF
TGCAGTGCGGCCGACAGGGGTGGGGCCAACGTCCTGACTTTC
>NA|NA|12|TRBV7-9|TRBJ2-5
CASTGDWETQYF
TGTGCCAGCACGGGGGACTGGGAGACCCAGTACTTC
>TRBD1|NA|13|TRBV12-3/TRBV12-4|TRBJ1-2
CASSPGQRYGYTF
TGTGCCAGCAGTCCGGGACAGAGATATGGCTACACCTTC
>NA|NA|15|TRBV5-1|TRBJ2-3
CASSYILRGTDTQYF
TGCGCCAGCAGCTATATCCTGCGAGGGACAGATACGCAGTATTTT
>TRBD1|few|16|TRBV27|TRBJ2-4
CASSRQGQLAKKIQYF
TGTGCCAGCAGTAGACAGGGTCAATTAGCCAAAAAAATTCAGTACTTC
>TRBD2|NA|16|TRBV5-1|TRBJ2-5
CASSLGLAGSQETQYF
TGCGCCAGCAGCTTAGGACTAGCGGGGTCACAAGAGACCCAGTACTTC
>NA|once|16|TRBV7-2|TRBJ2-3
CASSLASLPPGATQYF
TGTGCCAGCAGCTTAGCCTCACTACCCCCGGGGGCGACGCAGTATTTT
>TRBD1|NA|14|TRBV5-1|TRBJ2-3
CASSPGQGSDTQYF
TGCGCCAGCAGCCCCGGACAGGGGTCCGATACGCAGTATTTT
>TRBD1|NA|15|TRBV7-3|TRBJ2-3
CASSTGGGGTDTQYF
TGTGCCAGCAGCACAGGGGGCGGGGGCACAGATACGCAGTATTTT
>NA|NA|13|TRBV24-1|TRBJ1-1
CATSEMSGAEAFF
TGTGCCACCAGTGAGATGAGCGGAGCTGAAGCTTTCTTT
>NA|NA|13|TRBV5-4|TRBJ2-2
CASSLDETGELFF
TGTGCCAGCAGCTTGGATGAAACCGGGGAGCTGTTTTTT
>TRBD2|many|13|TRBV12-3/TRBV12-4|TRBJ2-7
CASGAGGAYEQYF
TGTGCCAGCGGAGCGGGGGGGGCCTACGAGCAGTACTTC
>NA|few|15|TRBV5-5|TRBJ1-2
CASSLGNVQAYGYTF
TGTGCCAGCAGCTTGGGTAATGTGCAGGCATATGGCTACACCTTC
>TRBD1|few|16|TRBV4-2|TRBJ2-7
CASSQDPGQETYEQYF
TGTGCCAGCAGCCAAGATCCCGGACAGGAAACCTACGAGCAGTACTTC
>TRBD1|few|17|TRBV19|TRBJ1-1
CASSKPGQGRRNTEAFF
TGTGCCAGTAGTAAACCGGGACAGGGACGTAGAAACACTGAAGCTTTCTTT
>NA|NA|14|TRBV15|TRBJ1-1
CATSRDLSGAEAFF
TGTGCCACCAGCAGAGATCTCTCAGGGGCTGAAGCTTTCTTT
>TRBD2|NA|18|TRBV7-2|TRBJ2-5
CASSPGLAGGQYGETQYF
TGTGCCAGCAGCCCAGGACTAGCGGGAGGGCAATATGGAGAGACCCAGTACTTC
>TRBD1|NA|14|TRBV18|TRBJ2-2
CASSPGQRTGELFF
TGTGCCAGCTCACCGGGACAGCGAACCGGGGAGCTGTTTTTT
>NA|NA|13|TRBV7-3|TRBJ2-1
CASSLTRDNEQFF
TGTGCCAGCAGCCTGACGCGGGACAATGAGCAGTTCTTC
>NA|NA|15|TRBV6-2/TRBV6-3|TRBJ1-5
CASSWTVGASQPQHF
TGTGCCAGCAGTTGGACTGTCGGAGCAAGCCAGCCCCAGCATTTT
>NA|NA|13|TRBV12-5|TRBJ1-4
CASGRDGYEKLFF
TGTGCTAGTGGTCGGGACGGGTATGAAAAACTGTTTTTT
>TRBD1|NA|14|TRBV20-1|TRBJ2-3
CSAWPGQGKDTQYF
TGCAGTGCTTGGCCGGGACAGGGGAAAGATACGCAGTATTTT
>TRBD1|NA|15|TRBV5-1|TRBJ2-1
CASSLRDRVLDEQFF
TGCGCCAGCAGCTTGCGGGACAGGGTCCTAGATGAGCAGTTCTTC
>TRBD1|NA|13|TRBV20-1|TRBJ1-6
CSAGQGYNSPLHF
TGCAGTGCCGGACAGGGGTATAATTCACCCCTCCACTTT
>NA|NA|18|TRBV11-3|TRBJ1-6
CASSLGPAGSSYNSPLHF
TGTGCCAGCAGCTTAGGTCCCGCGGGGAGCTCCTATAATTCACCCCTCCACTTT
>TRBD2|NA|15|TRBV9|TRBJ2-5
CASSTGTNRRETQYF
TGTGCCAGCAGCACCGGGACTAATCGTAGAGAGACCCAGTACTTC